This T cell receptor (beta chain) was captured by sequencing in a study of cytomegalovirus exposure and HLA in healthy donors. The PCR was carried out with 60 Vbeta primers and 13 Jbeta primers. Some clones are missing from TCRdb's copy, which holds only in-frame ones; the method was immunoSEQ multiplex PCR. The table includes around 110,000 clones, approximately 70% detected once. It was healthy bone marrow donors who served as donors. Broader study findings: The study recorded around 160 TCR beta chains that were cytomegalovirus-associated.

This clone was seen only a few times. Its specificity is unknown. The trim removed 6 bases at V and 3 bases at J, leaving 6 bases unmatched. Germline CDR1 is MDHEN and CDR2 is SYDVKM. This CDR3 comprises 14 residues. This receptor was obtained from a woman in her thirties or forties in good health and CMV-seropositive. Sequenced: PBMCs. The chain recombines TRBV28 with TRBJ2-7; 9 nucleotides match TRBD1. The chain's CDR3 is CASSLQGANYEQYF. The CDR3 region has the DNA TGTGCCAGCAGCTTACAGGGGGCGAACTACGAGCAGTACTTC.